This T cell receptor (beta chain) was found in a study of human T cells and chemical hapten exposure. The CDR3 is 17 amino acids. As regards this clonotype: Compared with germline, one end of the junction differs, possibly owing to a read error.

TCRdb itself ran the RACE reads through MiXCR, one entry per CDR3 protein. Of roughly 100,000 distinct CDR3 sequences detected, around 9.5% appear once; the ten largest clones hold around 4%. Indicated time point: pre-sensitization, week 0. As to treatment: therapeutic diphenylcyclopropenone sensitization with weekly scalp DPC. This chain links TRBV12-3 or TRBV12-4 with TRBJ2-2; D is possibly TRBD1 or TRBD2 (5 bases each). The sample was whole blood, taken in connection with sensitization to the hapten diphenylcyclopropenone (DPC). The source is a woman in her forties with alopecia areata. Some clones in this sample may be carry-over from other donors' samples. The CDR3 reads CASSFMGGGTNTGELFF. Here the CDR3 DNA reads TGTGCCAGCAGTTTTATGGGCGGTGGGACGAACACCGGGGAGCTTTTTTTT.